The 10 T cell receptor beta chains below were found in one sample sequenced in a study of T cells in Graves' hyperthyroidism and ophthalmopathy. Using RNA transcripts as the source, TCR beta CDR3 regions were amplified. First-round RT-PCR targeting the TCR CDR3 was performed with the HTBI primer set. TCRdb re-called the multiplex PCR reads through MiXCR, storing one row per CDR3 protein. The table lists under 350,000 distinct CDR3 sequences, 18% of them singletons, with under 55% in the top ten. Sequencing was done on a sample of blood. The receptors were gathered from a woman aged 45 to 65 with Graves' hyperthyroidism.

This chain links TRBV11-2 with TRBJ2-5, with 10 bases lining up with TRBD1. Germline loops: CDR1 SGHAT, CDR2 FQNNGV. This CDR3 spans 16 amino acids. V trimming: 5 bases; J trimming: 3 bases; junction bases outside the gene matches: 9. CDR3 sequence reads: CASSPYSGTGEETQYF. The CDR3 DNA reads TGTGCCAGCAGCCCTTACTCCGGGACAGGGGAAGAGACCCAGTACTTC.

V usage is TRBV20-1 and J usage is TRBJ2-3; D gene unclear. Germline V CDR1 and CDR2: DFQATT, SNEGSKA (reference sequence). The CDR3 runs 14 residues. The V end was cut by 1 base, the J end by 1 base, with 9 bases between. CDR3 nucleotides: TGCAGTGCTAGAGGCGGAGAACGCACAGATACGCAGTATTTT. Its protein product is CSARGGERTDTQYF.

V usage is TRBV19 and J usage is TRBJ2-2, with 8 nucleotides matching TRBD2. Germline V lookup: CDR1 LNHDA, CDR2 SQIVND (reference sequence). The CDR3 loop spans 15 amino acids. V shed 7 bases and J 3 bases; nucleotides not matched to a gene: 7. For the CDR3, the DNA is TGTGCCAGTAACGAGCGGGAGCTCGACACCGGGGAGCTGTTTTTT. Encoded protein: CASNERELDTGELFF.

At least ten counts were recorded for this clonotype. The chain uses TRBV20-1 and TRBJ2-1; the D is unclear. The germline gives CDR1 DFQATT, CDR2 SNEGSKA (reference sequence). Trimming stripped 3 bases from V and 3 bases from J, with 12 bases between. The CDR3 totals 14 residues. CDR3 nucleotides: TGCAGTGCTAGTGATCGGGCCGGCTACAATGAGCAGTTCTTC. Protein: CSASDRAGYNEQFF.

CDR3 nucleotides: TGCGCCAGCAGCTTTTCCGACCTCTCTGGGGCCAACGTCCTGACTTTC. Translating gives CASSFSDLSGANVLTF. The gene calls are TRBV5-1 and TRBJ2-6; D is uncertain. The germline V and J ends were trimmed by 2 bases and 0 bases, with 9 bases remaining between them. The CDR3 runs 16 residues. Germline CDR1 and CDR2: SGHRS and YFSETQ.

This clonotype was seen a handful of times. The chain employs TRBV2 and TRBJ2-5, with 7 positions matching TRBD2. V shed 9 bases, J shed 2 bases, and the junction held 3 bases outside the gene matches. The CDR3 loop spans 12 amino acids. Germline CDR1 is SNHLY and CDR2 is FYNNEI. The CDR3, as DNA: TGTGCCAGTAAGCGGGAACAAGAGACCCAGTACTTC. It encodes CASKREQETQYF.

CDR3 DNA: TGTGCCAGCCAAAGGCGGGGAGGACAGTTGGACAATGAGCAGTTCTTC. This encodes CASQRRGGQLDNEQFF. The V and J genes are TRBV27 and TRBJ2-1; D is possibly TRBD1 or TRBD2 (6 bases each). CDR3 length: 16 amino acids. V was pared by 8 bases and J by 5 bases, with 22 bases between. The germline V gene encodes CDR1 MNHEY and CDR2 SMNVEV (reference sequence).

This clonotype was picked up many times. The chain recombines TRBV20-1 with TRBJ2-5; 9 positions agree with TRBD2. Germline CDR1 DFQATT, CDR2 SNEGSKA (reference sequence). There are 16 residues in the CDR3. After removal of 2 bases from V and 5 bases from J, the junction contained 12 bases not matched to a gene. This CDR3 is CSARTAGGQSRETQYF. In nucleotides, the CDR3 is TGCAGTGCTAGAACAGCGGGAGGCCAATCCCGGGAGACCCAGTACTTC.

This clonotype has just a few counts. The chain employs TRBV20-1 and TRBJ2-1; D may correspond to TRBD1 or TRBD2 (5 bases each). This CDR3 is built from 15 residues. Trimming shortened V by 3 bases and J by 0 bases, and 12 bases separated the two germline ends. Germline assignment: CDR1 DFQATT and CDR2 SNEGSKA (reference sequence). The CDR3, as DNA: TGCAGTGCTAGTCCGGGACCGAGCTCCTACAATGAGCAGTTCTTC. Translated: CSASPGPSSYNEQFF.

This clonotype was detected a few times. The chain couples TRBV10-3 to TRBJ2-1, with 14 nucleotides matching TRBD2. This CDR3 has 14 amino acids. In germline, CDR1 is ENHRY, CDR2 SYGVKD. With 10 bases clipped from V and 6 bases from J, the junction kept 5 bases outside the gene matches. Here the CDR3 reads CATYGTSGSNEQFF. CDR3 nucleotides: TGTGCCACCTACGGGACTAGCGGGAGCAATGAGCAGTTCTTC.